This entry concerns a single TCR beta chain. What it binds is not known. CDR1 SGHKS and CDR2 YYEKEE come from the germline V gene (reference sequence). The CDR3 spans 14 residues. This sample is drawn from a study of CXCR3-negative and CXCR3-positive naive CD8 T cells. Overall study results and limits: CXCR3-positive naive cells carried more hydrophobic TRB CDR3s than CXCR3-negative naive cells did. Unlike memory cells, which differed, naive CXCR3-negative and CXCR3-positive cells had similar TRBV-TRBJ usage. CXCR3 levels fell partly with cryopreservation; most assays relied on fresh PBMCs.

Sorts that each held 300,000 or so cells were run in triplicate for every CD8+ T cell subset. UMI-labeled 5' RACE yielded the TRB cDNA libraries. TCRdb reanalyzed the 5' RACE reads and collapses them to one entry per CDR3 protein, without DNA. This repertoire includes around 65,000 distinct CDR3 sequences. The J gene is TRBJ2-4, the V gene TRBV5-5. The receptor was isolated from a human donor in good health. Some clones in this sample may be carry-over from other donors' samples. Material for sequencing was naive CXCR3+ CD8+ T cells from blood. Subset denoted: CD45RO-CCR7+CD27+CD95- naive CD8+ T cells expressing CXCR3 (TNR3+). CDR3 sequence: CASSLGEGRDIQYF. The full variable domain, with the rest looked up from reference TRBV5-5 and TRBJ2-4, is DAGVTQSPTHLIKTRGQQVTLRCSPISGHKSVSWYQQVLGQGPQFIFQYYEKEERGRGNFPDRFSARQFPNYSSELNVNALLLGDSALYLCASSLGEGRDIQYFGAGTRLSVL.